This T cell receptor (beta chain) was captured by sequencing in a study of blood T cell repertoires in COVID-19. Study information: Specimens from acute and convalescent COVID-19 originated in the United States, Italy and Spain.

Germline V gene lookup returns CDR1 MNHEY and CDR2 SMNVEV (reference sequence). J lost 3 bases, V lost 5 bases, and 2 bases had no gene match. This CDR3 has 13 residues. How the authors handled the data: How many nucleated cells were present was estimated from reference gene primer amplification. The method was immunoSEQ multiplex PCR; TCRdb's version includes in-frame clones alone and lacks a portion of them. V, J and clone size were drawn from that table, and D and trimming were deduced from the DNA. This sample has 200,000 to 250,000 clones, with around 82% found just once. The clonotype comes from a woman in her 70s with acute or convalescent COVID-19. The V gene is TRBV27, the J gene TRBJ1-2; 8 positions match TRBD1. Sequenced input: peripheral blood. In DNA, the CDR3 is TGTGCCAGCAGTCAGACAGGGGACTATGGCTACACCTTC. The encoded protein is CASSQTGDYGYTF.